These 27 T cell receptor beta chains share one sample of origin, sequenced in a study of brain metastases from non-small cell lung cancer. Assay used: immunoSEQ multiplex PCR; TCRdb lists only in-frame clones, some missing. The sample yields about 3,200 clones, about 79% seen once. The sample was primary lung tumor tissue. The receptors derive from a donor older than 35 with non-small cell lung cancer.

This clone was found once. The chain uses TRBV5-4 and TRBJ2-3; no firm D call. The CDR3 has 14 amino acids. V was cut by 0 bases and J by 6 bases, with 11 bases left in between. Per the germline V gene, CDR1 is SGHNT and CDR2 is YYREEE (reference sequence). CDR3 sequence: CASSLERAPDTQYF. The CDR3 DNA reads as TGTGCCAGCAGCTTGGAGAGAGCCCCGGATACGCAGTATTTT.

The chain couples TRBV19 to TRBJ2-5, with 7 nucleotides matching TRBD1. The ends lost 6 bases at V and 7 bases at J; junction bases unmatched: 11. CDR1 and CDR2 from the germline V gene are LNHDA and SQIVND (reference sequence). This CDR3 is built from 14 residues. The CDR3 region has the DNA TGTGCCAGTAGCCTTACAGGGGCCCCCGGGACCCAGTACTTC. As protein: CASSLTGAPGTQYF.

Written as DNA, the CDR3 is TGTGCCAGCACCCCTCGAGAACGGCGAAGAGGTGGCTACACCTTC. Its translation: CASTPRERRRGGYTF. This chain links TRBV6-2 or TRBV6-3 with TRBJ1-2, with unresolved D. The V gene lost 7 bases and the J gene lost 7 bases, with 22 bases spanning the gap. Per the germline V gene, CDR1 is MNHEY and CDR2 is SVGEGT. The CDR3 consists of 15 residues.

V and J are TRBV4-2 and TRBJ2-5; TRBD1 or TRBD2 may be the D gene (5 bases each). Germline-derived CDR1 and CDR2 are LGHNA and YNFKEQ. V was pared by 0 bases and J by 3 bases, with 17 bases between. There are 17 residues in the CDR3. DNA of the CDR3: TGTGCCAGCAGCCAAGATGAGGGACGGGGTGGAGAAGAGACCCAGTACTTC. Protein: CASSQDEGRGGEETQYF.

The rearrangement uses TRBV6-5 and TRBJ2-7; perhaps TRBD2 as D (5 bases). V dropped 7 bases and J dropped 6 bases, with 16 bases sitting between them. Germline V gene data show CDR1 as MNHEY and CDR2 as SVGAGI. This CDR3 spans 13 amino acids. CDR3 protein: CASTTTPGLEQYF. For the CDR3, the DNA is TGTGCCAGCACAACTACCCCCGGACTCGAGCAGTACTTC.

The rearrangement uses TRBV5-1 and TRBJ2-1; TRBD2 is a possible D gene (5 bases). V was clipped by 1 base and J by 10 bases, with 6 bases between them. From germline, CDR1 is SGHRS and CDR2 YFSETQ. This CDR3 is 11 amino acids long. CDR3 region: CASSLSGEQFF. The CDR3 DNA reads as TGCGCCAGCAGCTTGAGCGGAGAGCAGTTCTTC.

The V gene is TRBV29-1, the J gene TRBJ2-1; 7 bases match TRBD1. Germline V gene lookup returns CDR1 SQVTM and CDR2 ANQGSEA. The CDR3 totals 15 residues. J was trimmed by 4 bases and V by 3 bases; bases with no gene match: 9. CDR3 residues: CSVERSTGKYNEQFF. Here the CDR3 DNA reads TGCAGCGTTGAGAGGTCGACAGGGAAATACAATGAGCAGTTCTTC.

The chain employs TRBV19 and TRBJ2-5; the D gene is possibly TRBD2 (5 bases). The CDR3 covers 13 residues. Trimming took 5 bases from V and 1 from J, leaving 8 bases between them. Germline-derived CDR1 and CDR2 are LNHDA and SQIVND (reference sequence). The CDR3 region is CASSPSGQETQYF. CDR3 sequence (DNA): TGTGCCAGTAGTCCGAGCGGCCAAGAGACCCAGTACTTC.

CDR3 protein: CASSSTGSPYGYTF. For the CDR3, the DNA is TGTGCCAGCAGCTCGACAGGTAGTCCCTATGGCTACACCTTC. The V call is TRBV7-9, the J call TRBJ1-2; maybe TRBD1 (6 bases). Germline values: CDR1 SEHNR, CDR2 FQNEAQ (reference sequence). V lost 4 bases and J lost 4, with 13 bases in between. This CDR3 has 14 amino acids.

The genes are TRBV6-5 and TRBJ2-7; no clear D gene. CDR1 and CDR2 (germline): MNHEY, SVGAGI. The CDR3 has 12 amino acids. Trimming took 6 bases from V and 3 from J, leaving 9 bases between them. The CDR3: CASRLAVYEQYF. For the CDR3, the DNA is TGTGCCAGCAGGCTCGCAGTCTACGAGCAGTACTTC.

The rearrangement links TRBV12-3 or TRBV12-4 to TRBJ1-5, with unresolved D. The V gene lost 3 bases and the J gene lost 9 bases, with 12 bases spanning the gap. The CDR3 totals 13 residues. The CDR3 protein is CASSLTGNRPQHF. The CDR3, as DNA: TGTGCCAGCAGTTTGACTGGCAACCGGCCCCAGCATTTT.

The chain carries TRBV2 and TRBJ2-3; 7 nucleotides align to TRBD1. The CDR3 runs 15 residues. Germline V lookup: CDR1 SNHLY, CDR2 FYNNEI. The junction had 5 bases not matched to a gene; V was cut back by 5 bases and J by 0 bases. Written as DNA, the CDR3 is TGTGCCAGCAGTAGACAGGGAACTAGCACAGATACGCAGTATTTT. Translating gives CASSRQGTSTDTQYF.

The rearrangement links TRBV5-4 to TRBJ2-3; possibly TRBD1 for D (6 bases). This CDR3 contains 14 residues. V shed 1 base and J shed 6 bases, with 12 bases lying between them. Germline V gene lookup returns CDR1 SGHNT and CDR2 YYREEE (reference sequence). The CDR3 here is CASSLRQVFDTQYF. The CDR3 DNA reads TGTGCCAGCAGCTTGCGACAGGTTTTTGATACGCAGTATTTT.

This rearrangement joins TRBV19 to TRBJ1-2; no definite D call. The V gene's germline CDR1 is LNHDA and CDR2 SQIVND (reference sequence). V lost 5 bases and J 2 bases, leaving 12 bases between the germline ends. The CDR3 spans 14 residues. The CDR3 DNA reads TGTGCCAGTAGTGACTTATGGCAGAACTATGGCTACACCTTC. Its translation is CASSDLWQNYGYTF.

This chain links TRBV6-1 with TRBJ1-4, with D unresolved. Germline lookup yields CDR1 MNHNS and CDR2 SASEGT. Trimming took off 2 bases at V and 0 bases at J, with 7 bases between the two ends. The CDR3 consists of 15 residues. CDR3 DNA sequence: TGTGCCAGCAGTGAATCCCCTTCAACTAATGAAAAACTGTTTTTT. Protein sequence: CASSESPSTNEKLFF.

This rearrangement joins TRBV3-1 (or the pseudogene TRBV3-2) to TRBJ1-5, with D perhaps matching TRBD1 (6 bases). Germline CDR1 is LGHDT and CDR2 is YNNKEL (reference sequence). V was shortened by 1 base and J by 2 bases, with 18 bases between the two germline ends. The CDR3 runs 18 residues. CDR3 loop: CASSQAAQGREGNQPQHF. In DNA form, the CDR3 reads TGTGCCAGCAGCCAAGCTGCCCAGGGGCGCGAGGGCAATCAGCCCCAGCATTTT.

The rearrangement uses TRBV14 and TRBJ1-1; the D gene is possibly TRBD1 (5 bases). The CDR3 covers 14 residues. CDR1 SGHDN and CDR2 FVKESK come from the germline V gene. Trimming shortened V by 4 bases and J by 4 bases, and 13 bases separated the two germline ends. Written as DNA, the CDR3 is TGTGCCAGCAGCCCCCAAATGGGGGTCACTGAAGCTTTCTTT. This encodes CASSPQMGVTEAFF. Combining the CDR3 with reference TRBV14 and TRBJ1-1 gives the whole variable domain EAGVTQFPSHSVIEKGQTVTLRCDPISGHDNLYWYRRVMGKEIKFLLHFVKESKQDESGMPNNRFLAERTGGTYSTLKVQPAELEDSGVYFCASSPQMGVTEAFFGQGTRLTVV.

The V call is TRBV25-1, the J call TRBJ2-1; D ambiguous. V was cut by 3 bases and J by 5 bases, with 11 bases left in between. CDR3 length: 14 amino acids. The germline gives CDR1 MGHDK, CDR2 SYGVNS. The CDR3 sequence is CASSDSRLHNEQFF. CDR3 nucleotide sequence: TGTGCCAGCAGTGATTCTAGACTGCACAATGAGCAGTTCTTC.

With respect to this clone: One end of the junction varies from germline; a read error may be responsible. The same CDR3 also results from other DNA sequences found in this sample. The V and J genes are TRBV5-6 and TRBJ2-5, with D tentatively TRBD1 (6 bases). Germline lookup yields CDR1 SGHDT and CDR2 YYEEEE. The CDR3 runs to 13 residues. The CDR3 here is CASSLVQGETQYF. In nucleotides, the CDR3 is TGTGCCAGCAGCTTAGTACAGGGAGAGACTCAGTACTTC.

The chain employs TRBV10-3 and TRBJ2-3, with D perhaps matching TRBD2 (5 bases). The CDR3 consists of 12 residues. Germline lookup yields CDR1 ENHRY and CDR2 SYGVKD. V was clipped by 10 bases and J by 4 bases, with 12 bases between them. Here the CDR3 DNA reads TGTGCCACTACTAGTCTTTCAGATACGCAGTATTTT. Amino acid sequence: CATTSLSDTQYF.

On this clone: One end of the junction varies from germline; a read error may be responsible. Within the sample, other DNA sequences also encode this same CDR3. The chain employs TRBV9 and TRBJ1-2; D not resolved. The CDR3 is 14 amino acids. The germline gives CDR1 SGDLS, CDR2 YYNGEE. The CDR3 DNA is TGTGCCAGCAGCGTAGGGAGAAGGAACTATGGCTACACCTTT. This gives the protein CASSVGRRNYGYTF.

The V and J genes are TRBV18 and TRBJ1-1, with no clear D. The germline V gene has CDR1 KGHSH and CDR2 LQKENI. The CDR3 sequence is 14 residues long. The V end lost 4 bases, the J end lost 1 base, and 10 bases lay between the germline ends. In DNA form, the CDR3 reads TGTGCCAGCTCACTTGTTAGGCAGAACACTGAAGCTTTCTTT. It specifies CASSLVRQNTEAFF.

The gene calls are TRBV4-1 and TRBJ2-3, with 9 nucleotides matching TRBD2. The CDR3 has 17 residues. With V trimmed by 0 bases and J by 6 bases, 10 bases remained unmatched. Germline lookup yields CDR1 MGHRA and CDR2 YSYEKL. The CDR3 bases are TGCGCCAGCAGCCAAGACTGGGTTAGCGGGGGCCCGGATACGCAGTATTTT. Translated: CASSQDWVSGGPDTQYF.

The chain carries TRBV7-2 and TRBJ2-5; D perhaps matches TRBD2 (5 bases). Germline V gene lookup returns CDR1 SGHTA and CDR2 FQGNSA. Between the trimmed V and J ends, which lost 2 bases and 5 bases, there was a span of 15 bases. This CDR3 has 15 amino acids. The CDR3: CASSLPSRVPETQYF. The DNA for the CDR3 is TGTGCCAGCAGCTTACCTTCGCGGGTTCCCGAGACCCAGTACTTC.

The rearrangement uses TRBV6-5 and TRBJ1-1; 8 bases line up with TRBD1. The germline V gene has CDR1 MNHEY and CDR2 SVGAGI. The junction had 6 bases not matched to a gene; V was cut back by 6 bases and J by 0 bases. The CDR3 consists of 15 residues. The CDR3 sequence is CASRTQGALNTEAFF. The CDR3 DNA follows: TGTGCCAGCAGGACGCAGGGGGCCTTGAACACTGAAGCTTTCTTT.

The rearrangement links TRBV5-1 to TRBJ1-2, with D maybe TRBD1 (5 bases). Deletions cut 0 bases from V and 6 bases from J, with 9 bases between. Germline-derived CDR1 and CDR2 are SGHRS and YFSETQ. This CDR3 region has 13 residues. The CDR3 coding sequence is TGCGCCAGCAGCTTGGGGGTCAGGGATGGCTACACCTTC. This encodes CASSLGVRDGYTF.

The V call is TRBV7-8, the J call TRBJ1-2; D might be TRBD1 (5 bases). This CDR3 contains 13 residues. V lost 5 bases, J lost 5 bases, and 12 bases lay in between. Germline CDR1 and CDR2: SGHVS and FQNEAQ. The CDR3 DNA follows: TGTGCCAGCAGCCAGGGCGGGCTTTATGGCTACACCTTC. As protein: CASSQGGLYGYTF.